This T cell receptor (beta chain) was sequenced in a study of CD8 T cells in Susac syndrome. Overall study context: Clinical remission applied to under 10 sequenced Susac syndrome patients, and six had active disease. When their blood was taken, the Susac syndrome patients had either not yet had any therapy, were taking corticosteroids, or were taking intravenous immunoglobulin alone.

The authors reverse transcribed roughly 0.5 to 1 ug RNA with random hexamers. TCRdb reprocessed the immunoSEQ multiplex PCR reads with MiXCR, giving one entry per CDR3 protein. The sample gives 120,000 to 150,000 distinct CDR3 sequences, around 95% of which show up once; less than 0.085% is in the top ten. Notes on this clonotype: Antigen unknown.

Study-level points and caveats: Within Susac syndrome CD4+ T cell repertoires, clonal expansion was not evident.

V was trimmed by 3 bases and J by 1 base, leaving 11 bases between them. The CDR3 totals 15 residues. Germline V gene sequence: CDR1 SGHDN, CDR2 FVKESK. This rearrangement joins TRBV14 to TRBJ2-3; tentative D call: TRBD2 (6 bases). What was sequenced was CD4+ T cells from PBMCs. This sequence originates from a human donor with Susac syndrome. The CDR3: CASSHREWGTDTQYF. The CDR3 DNA sequence: TGTGCCAGCAGCCACCGGGAGTGGGGCACAGATACGCAGTATTTT.